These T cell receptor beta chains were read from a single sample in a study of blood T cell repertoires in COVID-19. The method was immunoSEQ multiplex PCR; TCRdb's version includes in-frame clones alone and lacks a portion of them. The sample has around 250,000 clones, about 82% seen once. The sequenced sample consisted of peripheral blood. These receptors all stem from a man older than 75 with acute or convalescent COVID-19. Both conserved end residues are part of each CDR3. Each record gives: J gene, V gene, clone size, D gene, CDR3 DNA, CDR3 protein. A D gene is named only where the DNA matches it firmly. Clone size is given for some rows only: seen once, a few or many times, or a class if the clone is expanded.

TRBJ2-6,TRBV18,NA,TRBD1,TGTGCCAGCTCACTAGACAGGGCTGGGGCCAACGTCCTGACTTTC,CASSLDRAGANVLTF
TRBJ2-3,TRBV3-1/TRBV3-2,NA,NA,TGTGCCAGCAGCCCCCACCTAGAGGCGAGGGGCACAGATACGCAGTATTTT,CASSPHLEARGTDTQYF
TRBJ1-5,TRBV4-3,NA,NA,TGCGCCAGCAGCCAAGATACGACCTACGGGAGGCCCCAGCATTTT,CASSQDTTYGRPQHF
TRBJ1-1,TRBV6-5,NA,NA,TGTGCCAGCAGTTTCGGACGGGGAGACACTGAAGCTTTCTTT,CASSFGRGDTEAFF
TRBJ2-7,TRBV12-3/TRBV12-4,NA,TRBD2,TGTGCCAGCTCAGCTAGCGGGAAGAACGAGCAGTACTTC,CASSASGKNEQYF
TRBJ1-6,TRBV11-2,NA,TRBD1,TGTGCCAGCAGCTCAGGACAGGGTAATTCACCCCTCCACTTT,CASSSGQGNSPLHF
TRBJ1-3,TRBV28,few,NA,TGTGCCAGCAGTGGGCCCGGAGGGTGGGACTCTGGAAACACCATATATTTT,CASSGPGGWDSGNTIYF
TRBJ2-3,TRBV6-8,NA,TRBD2,TGTGCCAGCAGTTACCCGGGACTAGCGGGAGAAGATACGCAGTATTTT,CASSYPGLAGEDTQYF
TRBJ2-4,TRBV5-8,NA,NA,TGTGCCAGCACCCCGACAGGGACTAACATTCAGTACTTC,CASTPTGTNIQYF
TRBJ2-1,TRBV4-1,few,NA,TGCGCCAGCAGCCAGGACTTACCGAACAATGAGCAGTTCTTC,CASSQDLPNNEQFF
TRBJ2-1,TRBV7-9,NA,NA,TGTGCCAGCAGCTTAGCCTTCCAGGATTACAATGAGCAGTTCTTC,CASSLAFQDYNEQFF
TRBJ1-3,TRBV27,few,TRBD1,TGTGCCAGCAGTTTAGAGGGGGCAGGGGGAAACACCATATATTTT,CASSLEGAGGNTIYF
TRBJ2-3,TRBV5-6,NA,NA,TGTGCCAGCAGCTTGGTAGTCGGCGACTCCACAGATACGCAGTATTTT,CASSLVVGDSTDTQYF
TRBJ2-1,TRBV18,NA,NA,TGTGCCAGCTCACCACTGCGAGGCCGGGGGAATGAGCAGTTCTTC,CASSPLRGRGNEQFF
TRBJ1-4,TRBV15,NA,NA,TGTGCCACCAGCAGAGTGGGGGACTTCCCAACTAATGAAAAACTGTTTTTT,CATSRVGDFPTNEKLFF
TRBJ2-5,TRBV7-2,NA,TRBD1,TGTGCCAGCAGCCCTCGTAGGGGGACAGTACAAGAGACCCAGTACTTC,CASSPRRGTVQETQYF
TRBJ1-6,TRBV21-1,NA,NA,TGTGCCAGCAGCAACGGACAGGGGAAAATCCGGCATTCACCCCTCCACTTT,CASSNGQGKIRHSPLHF
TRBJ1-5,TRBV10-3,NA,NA,TGTGCCATCAGTGAAAGGGGGGAGGGCAGCCCCCAGCATTTT,CAISERGEGSPQHF
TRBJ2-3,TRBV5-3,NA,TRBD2,TGTGCCAGAAGCTTCTATGAGGGGAAGCGGGGGGTCTACCTGGATACGCAGTATTTT,CARSFYEGKRGVYLDTQYF
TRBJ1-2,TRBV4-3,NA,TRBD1,TGCGCCAGCAGCTTGGGGACAGGGATCGGTGGCTACACCTTC,CASSLGTGIGGYTF
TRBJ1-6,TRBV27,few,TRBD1,TGTGCCAGCAAGACAGGGGGCGCCGGAAATTCACCCCTCCACTTT,CASKTGGAGNSPLHF
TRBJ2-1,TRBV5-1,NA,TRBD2,TGCGCCAGCAGCTTCCGGGGGGAACACAATGAGCAGTTCTTC,CASSFRGEHNEQFF
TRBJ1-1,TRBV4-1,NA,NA,TGCGCCAGCAGCCAAGTATCGGCGGCCTCCTCTAACACTGAAGCTTTCTTT,CASSQVSAASSNTEAFF
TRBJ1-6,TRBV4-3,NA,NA,TGCGCCAGCAGCCAAGATGGGCGGGATAATTCACCCCTCCACTTT,CASSQDGRDNSPLHF
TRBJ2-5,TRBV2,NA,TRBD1,TGTGCCAGCAATAGGGACAGGGGAACGGAGACCCAGTACTTC,CASNRDRGTETQYF
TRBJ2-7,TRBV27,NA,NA,TGTGCCAGCAGTTCCTTGACAGAGACTTTTTACGAGCAGTACTTC,CASSSLTETFYEQYF
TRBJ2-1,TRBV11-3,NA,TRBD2,TGTGCCAGCAGCTTAGCTAGCGGGAACAATGAGCAGTTCTTC,CASSLASGNNEQFF
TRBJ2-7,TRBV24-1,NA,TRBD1,TGTGCCACACGCGGGACAGGGGAAACCGAGCAGTACTTC,CATRGTGETEQYF
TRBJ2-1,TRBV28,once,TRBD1,TGTGCCAGCATTTCTCCGGCGGTGGGACAGGGGAGGAATGAGCAGTTCTTC,CASISPAVGQGRNEQFF
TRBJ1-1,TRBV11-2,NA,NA,TGTGCCAGCAGCGATACGGACATAAGGAACACTGAAGCTTTCTTT,CASSDTDIRNTEAFF
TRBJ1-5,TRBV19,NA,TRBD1,TGTGCCAGTAGCCGGGACAGGGATCAGCCCCAGCATTTT,CASSRDRDQPQHF
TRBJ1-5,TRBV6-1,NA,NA,TGTGCCAGCAGTGAATGGGGACTTCGGCAGCCCCAGCATTTT,CASSEWGLRQPQHF
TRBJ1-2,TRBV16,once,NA,TGTGCCAGCAGCCAGTTGATGGCTTCATCCTATGGCTACACCTTC,CASSQLMASSYGYTF
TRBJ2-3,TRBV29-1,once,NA,TGCAGCGTTGTGGGTAGCGGCCAAACAGATACGCAGTATTTT,CSVVGSGQTDTQYF
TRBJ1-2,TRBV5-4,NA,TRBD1,TGTGCCAGCAGCTTGGAGGGACAGCGATCTTTCGGCTACACCTTC,CASSLEGQRSFGYTF
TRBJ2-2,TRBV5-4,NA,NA,TGTGCCAGCAGCTTTTCAGGGGCCGGGGAGCTGTTTTTT,CASSFSGAGELFF
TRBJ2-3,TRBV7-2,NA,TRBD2,TGTGCCAGCAGCTTACCGGGACTAGCGAGTAATACGCAGTATTTT,CASSLPGLASNTQYF
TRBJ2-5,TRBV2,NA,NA,TGTGCCAGCATAAGCGGGGCCCCGGGGGCGACCCAGTACTTC,CASISGAPGATQYF
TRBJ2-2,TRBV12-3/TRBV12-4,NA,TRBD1,TGTGCCAGCAGCCCCGGGACAGGCGGGGAGCTGTTTTTT,CASSPGTGGELFF
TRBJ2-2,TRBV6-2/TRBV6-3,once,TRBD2,TGTGCCAGCAGCTACTGGAGCGGGGGGGCAAACAGCGGGGAGCTGTTTTTT,CASSYWSGGANSGELFF
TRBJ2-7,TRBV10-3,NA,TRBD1,TGTGCCATCAGTGGTGGGGCAGGGGGCAGTTACGAGCAGTACTTC,CAISGGAGGSYEQYF
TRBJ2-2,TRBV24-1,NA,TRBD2,TGTGCCACCAGCCTCGGGGGGACGAACACCGGGGAGCTGTTTTTT,CATSLGGTNTGELFF
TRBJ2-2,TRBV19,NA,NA,TGTGCCAGCGCCCCCGGGGTCGGGGAGCTGTTTTTT,CASAPGVGELFF
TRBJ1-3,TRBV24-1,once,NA,TGTGCCACCCAAGGGAGGGATCCTGGAAACACCATATATTTT,CATQGRDPGNTIYF
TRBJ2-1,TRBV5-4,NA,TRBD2,TGTGCCAGCAGCTTAGCGGGGTTCAGCAATGAGCAGTTCTTC,CASSLAGFSNEQFF
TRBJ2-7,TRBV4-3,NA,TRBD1,TGCGCCAGCAGCCAAGCACCGTCCGGGACAGGGACCTACGAGCAGTACTTC,CASSQAPSGTGTYEQYF
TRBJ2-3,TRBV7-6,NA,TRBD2,TGTGCCAGCAGCTTAGGGGGTAGCGGGCCTAGCACAGATACGCAGTATTTT,CASSLGGSGPSTDTQYF
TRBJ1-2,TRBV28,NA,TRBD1,TGTGCCAGCAGTAGACAGGGGTTGTCACACTATGGCTACACCTTC,CASSRQGLSHYGYTF
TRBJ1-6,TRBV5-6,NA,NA,TGTGCCAGCAGTCTAGGGGGTAAGAATTCACCCCTCCACTTT,CASSLGGKNSPLHF
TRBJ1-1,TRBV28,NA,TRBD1,TGTGCCAGCAGTCAAGGGGGCAGGAACACTGAAGCTTTCTTT,CASSQGGRNTEAFF